Following are 2 T cell receptor beta chains from one sample sequenced in a study of T cell responses to AZD1222 COVID-19 vaccine. The table came from immunoSEQ multiplex PCR; TCRdb's copy has only in-frame clones and leaves some out. The table shows 85,000 to 130,000 clones, with 80% to 90% occurring only once. Sequencing used peripheral blood, obtained on day 0 of AZD1222 vaccination. The receptors derive from an adult in good health.

The gene calls are TRBV2 and TRBJ2-2; D may be TRBD2 (6 bases). V was cut by 9 bases and J by 7 bases, with 15 bases left in between. The CDR3 consists of 13 residues. The germline CDR1 and CDR2 sequences are SNHLY and FYNNEI. In DNA form, the CDR3 reads TGTGCCAGTAGGAACTCCGGGAGCGGGGAGCTGTTTTTT. This codes for CASRNSGSGELFF. The whole variable domain, remainder taken from reference TRBV2 and TRBJ2-2, is EPEVTQTPSHQVTQMGQEVILRCVPISNHLYFYWYRQILGQKVEFLVSFYNNEISEKSEIFDDQFSVERPDGSNFTLKIRSTKLEDSAMYFCASRNSGSGELFFGEGSRLTVL.

The chain couples TRBV29-1 to TRBJ1-2; possible D gene TRBD1, 6 bases. The germline CDR1 and CDR2 sequences are SQVTM and ANQGSEA. The CDR3 runs 13 residues. V was trimmed by 6 bases and J by 8 bases, leaving 19 bases between them. The CDR3 bases are TGCAGCGTGACAGGCGCTGCGCTGAGGGGCTACACCTTC. Its protein is CSVTGAALRGYTF.